These 29 T cell receptor beta chains originate from one sample sequenced in a study of T cells in Graves' hyperthyroidism and ophthalmopathy. RNA transcripts served as the template for amplifying TCR beta CDR3 regions. First-round RT-PCR targeting the TCR CDR3 was performed with the HTBI primer set. TCRdb passed the multiplex PCR reads through MiXCR, listing each CDR3 protein once. The sample comprises about 300,000 distinct CDR3 sequences, 15% to 20% of which are singletons, and 33% rests with the top ten. The sequenced sample was blood. The receptors come from a man between 25 and 39 years old with Graves' hyperthyroidism.

This clonotype was picked up many times. The chain carries TRBV27 and TRBJ2-5; TRBD2 matches 9 bases. CDR3 length equals 15 residues. The junction had 8 bases not matched to a gene; V was cut back by 5 bases and J by 4 bases. Germline V gene sequence: CDR1 MNHEY, CDR2 SMNVEV (reference sequence). In DNA form, the CDR3 reads TGTGCCAGCAGTACAGGCCTAGCGGGACCAGAGACCCAGTACTTC. Translating gives CASSTGLAGPETQYF.

The sample holds a few counts of this clonotype. The chain is built from TRBV6-1 and TRBJ2-1; 13 bases are a match to TRBD2. Per the germline V gene, CDR1 is MNHNS and CDR2 is SASEGT. Germline trimming cut 8 bases from V and 5 bases from J; bases unmatched to any gene: 9. The CDR3 has 16 amino acids. CDR3 sequence (DNA): TGTGCCAGCGGTACGGGACTAGCGGGACTAAACAATGAGCAGTTCTTC. It codes for CASGTGLAGLNNEQFF.

This chain joins TRBV7-2 and TRBJ1-1, with D possibly matching TRBD1 (5 bases). The CDR3 length is 14 residues. Germline V gene lookup returns CDR1 SGHTA and CDR2 FQGNSA. V lost 1 base and J 3 bases, leaving 9 bases between the germline ends. The CDR3 sequence is CASSLVPGHTEAFF. CDR3 DNA sequence: TGTGCCAGCAGCTTAGTTCCGGGACACACTGAAGCTTTCTTT.

There are many counts of this clonotype. The J gene is TRBJ2-3, the V gene TRBV7-3, with TRBD1 identical over 9 bases. This CDR3 has 16 residues. The germline gives CDR1 SGHTA, CDR2 FQGTGA. V lost 5 bases and J lost 3; bases outside the gene matches: 9. The CDR3 coding sequence is TGTGCCAGCAGCCCGGGTACAGGGGGCGTTACAGATACGCAGTATTTT. It translates to CASSPGTGGVTDTQYF. The full variable domain, in which reference TRBV7-3 and TRBJ2-3 provide the parts outside the CDR3, is GAGVSQTPSNKVTEKGKYVELRCDPISGHTALYWYRQSLGQGPEFLIYFQGTGAADDSGLPNDRFFAVRPEGSVSTLKIQRTERGDSAVYLCASSPGTGGVTDTQYFGPGTRLTVL.

This clonotype was seen more than once but under ten times. The rearrangement uses TRBV4-1 and TRBJ1-2; D not certain. V shed 1 base and J shed 6 bases, with 12 bases lying between them. The CDR3 length is 14 residues. In germline, CDR1 is MGHRA, CDR2 YSYEKL. The CDR3 bases are TGCGCCAGCAGCCAAGTGGAGGGTTTGGATGGCTACACCTTC. Protein product: CASSQVEGLDGYTF.

This clonotype was seen only a few times. The chain couples TRBV9 to TRBJ1-1; the D is unclear. CDR3 size: 14 residues. V lost 3 bases, J lost 5 bases, and 14 bases lay in between. Germline-derived CDR1 and CDR2 are SGDLS and YYNGEE. The CDR3 reads CASSAGWGGTEAFF. In DNA form, the CDR3 reads TGTGCCAGCAGCGCGGGCTGGGGAGGGACTGAAGCTTTCTTT.

This clonotype was detected ten times or more. This chain uses TRBV7-2 with TRBJ2-3; D possibly matches TRBD1 or TRBD2 (5 bases each). The CDR3 is made up of 16 amino acids. The germline V and J ends were trimmed by 3 bases and 8 bases, with 21 bases remaining between them. Germline CDR1 SGHTA, CDR2 FQGNSA. The CDR3 DNA is TGTGCCAGCAGCTTGATACTAGTCGCCTTGCAGGGTACGCAGTATTTT. Residues: CASSLILVALQGTQYF.

In its sample, this clonotype was seen many times. The J gene is TRBJ1-2, the V gene TRBV3-1, with a weak D call TRBD1 (6 bases). The CDR3 loop spans 15 amino acids. From germline, CDR1 is LGHDT and CDR2 YNNKEL (reference sequence). V was pared by 3 bases and J by 4 bases, with 15 bases between. This CDR3 is CASSHFGQGSYGYTF. CDR3 nucleotide sequence: TGTGCCAGCAGCCACTTTGGTCAGGGGAGCTATGGCTACACCTTC.

This sequence joins TRBV15 and TRBJ2-2, with D hard to call. The CDR3 loop spans 14 amino acids. CDR1 is LNHNV and CDR2 is YYDKDF in the germline V gene (reference sequence). The V end was cut by 4 bases, the J end by 4 bases, with 10 bases between. The CDR3 loop reads CATSTFMGTGELFF. In DNA form, the CDR3 reads TGTGCCACCAGCACATTCATGGGCACCGGGGAGCTGTTTTTT.

The chain combines TRBV6-5 with TRBJ2-1; 9 bases agree with TRBD2. The ends lost 0 bases at V and 8 bases at J; junction bases unmatched: 5. Germline loops: CDR1 MNHEY, CDR2 SVGAGI. CDR3 size: 15 residues. Here the CDR3 DNA reads TGTGCCAGCAGTTACTCCCTAGCGGGAAAGGATGAGCAGTTCTTC. It yields the protein CASSYSLAGKDEQFF.

The chain links TRBV28 to TRBJ2-1, with 10 bases lining up with TRBD2. The CDR3 has 14 residues. V lost 7 bases to trimming and J lost 4 bases; unmatched junction nucleotides: 4. Germline V gene lookup returns CDR1 MDHEN and CDR2 SYDVKM. The CDR3 coding sequence is TGTGCCAGCACCCAAGCGGGAGGGTACAATGAGCAGTTCTTC. Translating gives CASTQAGGYNEQFF.

This clonotype has at least ten counts. V and J are TRBV5-1 and TRBJ2-7; D possibly corresponds to TRBD1 (6 bases). The CDR3 totals 16 residues. Trimming cost V 4 bases and J 4 bases, with 21 bases left between them. Per the germline V gene, CDR1 is SGHRS and CDR2 is YFSETQ. The CDR3 is CASSQRPTGTLYEQYF. Here the CDR3 DNA reads TGCGCCAGCAGCCAACGACCGACAGGAACATTGTACGAGCAGTACTTC.

This clonotype appeared a few times. The CDR3 bases are TGTGCCAGCAGCGTAGAGGTGGCGGGTGAGCAGTTCTTC. Translation gives CASSVEVAGEQFF. V and J are TRBV9 and TRBJ2-1; D is perhaps TRBD2 (5 bases). Germline values: CDR1 SGDLS, CDR2 YYNGEE. V was cut by 0 bases and J by 9 bases, with 10 bases left in between. The CDR3 spans 13 residues.

In this sample, this clonotype turned up many times. This sequence joins TRBV6-1 and TRBJ2-3; 9 bases match TRBD1. Germline V gene sequence: CDR1 MNHNS, CDR2 SASEGT. The V and J ends lost 0 bases and 5 bases, in that order; junction bases with no gene match: 12. The CDR3 length is 18 residues. As DNA, the CDR3 is TGTGCCAGCAGTGAAGCAAAGGACAGGGGCCCGGCGGGAGATACGCAGTATTTT. It encodes CASSEAKDRGPAGDTQYF.

This clonotype was picked up a small number of times. V is TRBV24-1 and J is TRBJ2-3; TRBD2 agrees at 10 bases. The CDR3 spans 17 residues. Trimming cost V 3 bases and J 4 bases; bases outside gene matches: 9. Germline CDR1 and CDR2: KGHDR and SFDVKD. The DNA for the CDR3 is TGTGCCACCAGTGATATAAAGCGGGAGGGGTCCGCAGATACGCAGTATTTT. Protein: CATSDIKREGSADTQYF.

This clonotype has ten or more counts. CDR3 in amino acids: CASSLGQGASETQYF. CDR3 nucleotides: TGTGCCAGCAGCCTTGGACAGGGGGCGTCTGAGACCCAGTACTTC. The chain couples TRBV7-9 to TRBJ2-5, with 11 bases lining up with TRBD1. The V and J ends lost 5 bases and 5 bases, in that order; junction bases with no gene match: 7. Germline V gene sequence: CDR1 SEHNR, CDR2 FQNEAQ (reference sequence). This CDR3 has 15 amino acids.

The chain carries TRBV7-9 and TRBJ2-7; 8 bases fit TRBD1. CDR1 is SEHNR, CDR2 FQNEAQ, per germline (reference sequence). Unmatched junction bases numbered 4, after V lost 4 bases and J lost 5 bases. The CDR3 runs 13 residues. CDR3 DNA sequence: TGTGCCAGCAGCTCCGACAGGGGTCACGAGCAGTACTTC. Residues: CASSSDRGHEQYF.

V and J are TRBV11-2 and TRBJ1-6; D is uncertain. V lost 2 bases and J lost 5, with 10 bases in between. The CDR3 has 15 amino acids. CDR1 SGHAT and CDR2 FQNNGV come from the germline V gene. CDR3 in DNA: TGTGCCAGCAGCTTAAGTTATCTCGATAATTCACCCCTCCACTTT. Translating it yields CASSLSYLDNSPLHF.

This clonotype was detected many times. The chain links TRBV6-1 to TRBJ2-5; the D gene is possibly TRBD2 (7 bases). The CDR3 consists of 15 residues. Germline V gives CDR1 MNHNS, CDR2 SASEGT. Trimming removed 6 bases from V and 5 bases from J, with 19 bases in between. CDR3 nucleotides: TGTGCCAGCAGCCCCCTCGGGGGGCAGCAGGAGACCCAGTACTTC. This codes for CASSPLGGQQETQYF.

The V and J genes are TRBV27 and TRBJ1-2, with D unresolved. Trimming shortened V by 6 bases and J by 4 bases, and 12 bases separated the two germline ends. Looked up from germline, CDR1 is MNHEY and CDR2 is SMNVEV (reference sequence). CDR3 size: 13 residues. CDR3 region: CASSNRGGYGYTF. The CDR3 region has the DNA TGTGCCAGCAGCAATCGTGGAGGCTATGGCTACACCTTC.

At least ten counts were recorded for this clonotype. This chain joins TRBV10-3 and TRBJ2-7; 10 bases agree with TRBD1. Losses at the gene ends were 6 bases for V and 3 bases for J; bases not matched to a gene: 8. The CDR3 spans 15 residues. Per germline, CDR1 ENHRY and CDR2 SYGVKD. In DNA, the CDR3 is TGTGCCATCAGCAAAACGGGACAGGGGTTCTACGAGCAGTACTTC. This encodes CAISKTGQGFYEQYF.

In the case of this clonotype: Being one base from a much bigger clone, this may be a read error. The CDR3 DNA follows: TGTGCCAGCAGCTCCCCCCGACAGGGCTTACGGTACATCGGGGAGCTGTTTTTT. This gives the protein CASSSPRQGLRYIGELFF. The genes are TRBV7-2 and TRBJ2-2, with TRBD1 matching over 7 bases. CDR1 is SGHTA and CDR2 is FQGNSA in the germline V gene. V shed 4 bases, J shed 7 bases, and the junction held 18 bases outside the gene matches. CDR3 length: 18 amino acids.

The V gene is TRBV4-1, the J gene TRBJ2-2; 8 bases are a match to TRBD2. V shed 3 bases, J shed 1 base, and the junction held 16 bases outside the gene matches. Germline V CDR1 and CDR2: MGHRA, YSYEKL. CDR3 length: 20 amino acids. CDR3 loop: CASSHFRLARRNLNTGELFF. The CDR3 region has the DNA TGCGCCAGCAGCCACTTCAGACTAGCGCGACGGAACCTGAACACCGGGGAGCTGTTTTTT.

V is TRBV4-1 and J is TRBJ1-1; D not resolved. In germline, CDR1 is MGHRA, CDR2 YSYEKL. The CDR3 is 16 residues long. Between the trimmed V and J ends, which lost 2 bases and 1 base, there was a span of 14 bases. The CDR3 here is CASSQLPRRENTEAFF. CDR3 nucleotide sequence: TGCGCCAGCAGCCAACTTCCCCGACGGGAGAACACTGAAGCTTTCTTT.

The rearrangement uses TRBV30 and TRBJ2-2; D call uncertain. Per germline, CDR1 GTSNPN and CDR2 SVGIG (reference sequence). The CDR3 has 15 residues. V lost 0 bases to trimming and J lost 0 bases, with 8 bases between them. For the CDR3, the DNA is TGTGCCTGGAGTGTTCCGAGGACGAACACCGGGGAGCTGTTTTTT. This gives the protein CAWSVPRTNTGELFF.

The chain employs TRBV14 and TRBJ1-6; D not resolved. Germline V gene sequence: CDR1 SGHDN, CDR2 FVKESK. The V end was cut by 6 bases, the J end by 2 bases, with 17 bases between. The CDR3 runs 17 residues. The DNA for the CDR3 is TGTGCCAGCAGTCAGACGGAAGGAGGGACCTATAATTCACCCCTCCACTTT. It translates to CASSQTEGGTYNSPLHF.

A remark on this clonotype: This may come from a read error, since a much larger clone is one base off. This chain connects TRBV6-2 or TRBV6-3 to TRBJ2-3; 8 bases fit TRBD2. Germline values: CDR1 MNHEY, CDR2 SVGEGT. V dropped 8 bases and J dropped 4; count of bases not matched to a gene: 11. The CDR3 length is 15 residues. CDR3 DNA: TGTGCCAGCCTTACCGGGAGGGCCGGCGCAGATACGCAGTATTTT. Translation: CASLTGRAGADTQYF.

This clonotype was detected a few times. This chain joins TRBV10-1 and TRBJ2-2; 8 bases match TRBD2. Trimming at V came to 10 bases and at J to 0 bases, leaving 4 bases not matched to a gene. Germline V gives CDR1 WNHNN, CDR2 SYGVQD (reference sequence). The CDR3 runs 14 residues. CDR3 sequence reads: CATRAGANTGELFF. CDR3 in DNA: TGCGCCACCAGAGCGGGGGCGAACACCGGGGAGCTGTTTTTT.

The chain combines TRBV12-3 or TRBV12-4 with TRBJ2-3; D gene unclear. The CDR3 spans 16 residues. V was cut by 1 base and J by 6 bases, with 17 bases left in between. CDR3 amino acids: CASSLEWSAGLDTQYF. Here the CDR3 DNA reads TGTGCCAGCAGTTTAGAATGGTCAGCCGGCCTTGATACGCAGTATTTT.